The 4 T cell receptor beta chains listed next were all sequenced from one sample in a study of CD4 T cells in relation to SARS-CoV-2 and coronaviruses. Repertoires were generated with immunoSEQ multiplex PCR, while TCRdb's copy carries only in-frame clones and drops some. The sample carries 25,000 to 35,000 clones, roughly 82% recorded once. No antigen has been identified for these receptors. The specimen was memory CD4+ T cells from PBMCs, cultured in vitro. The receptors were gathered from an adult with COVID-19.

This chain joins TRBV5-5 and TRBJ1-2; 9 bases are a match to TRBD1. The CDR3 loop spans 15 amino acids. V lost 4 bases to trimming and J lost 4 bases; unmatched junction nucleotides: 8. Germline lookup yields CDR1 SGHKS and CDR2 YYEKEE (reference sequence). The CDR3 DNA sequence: TGTGCCAGCAGCAAGGACAGGGGCATTGGCTATGGCTACACCTTC. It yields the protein CASSKDRGIGYGYTF.

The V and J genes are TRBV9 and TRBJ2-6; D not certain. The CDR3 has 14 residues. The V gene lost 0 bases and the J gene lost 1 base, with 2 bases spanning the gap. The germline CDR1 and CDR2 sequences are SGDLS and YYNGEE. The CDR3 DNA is TGTGCCAGCAGCGTAGTGTCTGGGGCCAACGTCCTGACTTTC. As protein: CASSVVSGANVLTF.

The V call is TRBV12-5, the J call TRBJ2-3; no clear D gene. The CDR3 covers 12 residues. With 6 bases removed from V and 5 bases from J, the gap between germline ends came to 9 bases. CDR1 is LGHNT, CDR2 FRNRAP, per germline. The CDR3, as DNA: TGTGCTAGTGGCGTGTGGGGAGATACGCAGTATTTT. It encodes CASGVWGDTQYF.

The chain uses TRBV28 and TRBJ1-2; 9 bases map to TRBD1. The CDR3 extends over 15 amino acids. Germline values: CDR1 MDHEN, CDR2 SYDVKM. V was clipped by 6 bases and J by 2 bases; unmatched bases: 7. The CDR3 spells CASRPTGTGNYGYTF. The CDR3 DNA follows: TGTGCCAGCAGGCCTACCGGGACAGGGAACTATGGCTACACCTTC.